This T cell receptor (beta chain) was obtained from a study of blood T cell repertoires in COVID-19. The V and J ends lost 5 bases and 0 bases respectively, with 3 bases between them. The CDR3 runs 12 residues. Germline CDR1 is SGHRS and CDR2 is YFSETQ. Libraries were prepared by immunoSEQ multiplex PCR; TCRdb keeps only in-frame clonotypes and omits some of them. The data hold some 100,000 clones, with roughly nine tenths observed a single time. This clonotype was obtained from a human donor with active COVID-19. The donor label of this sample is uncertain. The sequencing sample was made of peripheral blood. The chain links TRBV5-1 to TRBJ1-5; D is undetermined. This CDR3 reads CASSYSNQPQHF. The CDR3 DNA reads TGCGCCAGCAGTTATAGCAATCAGCCCCAGCATTTT. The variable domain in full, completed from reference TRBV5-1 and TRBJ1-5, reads KAGVTQTPRYLIKTRGQQVTLSCSPISGHRSVSWYQQTPGQGLQFLFEYFSETQRNKGNFPGRFSGRQFSNSRSEMNVSTLELGDSALYLCASSYSNQPQHFGDGTRLSIL.